A single T cell receptor beta chain is shown here with its context. The antigen is not known. The V gene's germline CDR1 is SGDLS and CDR2 YYNGEE. V was trimmed by 4 bases and J by 5 bases, leaving 12 bases between them. There are 13 residues in the CDR3. These data come from a study of long-term antiretroviral therapy in people with HIV. Overall study results and limits: At every time point, clones expanded before ART dominated the repertoire.

The immunoSEQ assay was v3.0, run at survey level. Assay: immunoSEQ multiplex PCR; the TCRdb copy retains only in-frame clones and omits some. The repertoire holds about 40,000 clones, with more than 70% as singletons. At least one PBMC sample before ART and at least two after were required. HIV-positive participants all received treatment in the United States. The receptor comes from a woman between 45 and 65 years old with HIV. This chain uses TRBV9 with TRBJ1-1; D uncertain. The sample in question was unsorted PBMCs, obtained 3.1 years after starting antiretroviral therapy. The CDR3 nucleotides are TGTGCCAGCAGCCTGAAAGAAGCGACTGAAGCTTTCTTT. This encodes CASSLKEATEAFF.